Listed below are T cell receptor beta chains from one sample, sequenced in a study of Graves' ophthalmopathy and Graves' hyperthyroidism. MiXCR, applied by TCRdb to the multiplex PCR reads, yields one record per CDR3 protein. Of about 500,000 distinct CDR3 sequences listed, over 13% are singletons. The sequenced sample was blood. The receptor source for this set is a woman aged 25 to 45 with Graves' ophthalmopathy. CDR3s include the opening cysteine and the closing phenylalanine or tryptophan. A D gene is named only where the DNA matches it firmly. Where a row states a size, it is once, few, many or the class of an expanded clone; other rows omit it.

d_gene	len	j_gene	abundance	v_gene	CDR3nt	CDR3aa
-	15	TRBJ2-5	-	TRBV20-1	TGCAGTGCTAGCCCCCGCCAGGGTGAGATAGAGACCCAGTACTTC	CSASPRQGEIETQYF
TRBD1	13	TRBJ1-2	few	TRBV3-1	TGTGCCAGCAGCCATGGGACAGACTATGGCTACACCTTC	CASSHGTDYGYTF
TRBD2	15	TRBJ2-5	many	TRBV20-1	TGCAGTGCCCAAAAAGGACTAGCCTTTGAAGAGACCCAGTACTTC	CSAQKGLAFEETQYF
TRBD1	16	TRBJ2-2	many	TRBV12-3/TRBV12-4	TGTGCCAGCAGCCTCGGACAGGTTTCGAACACCGGGGAGCTGTTTTTT	CASSLGQVSNTGELFF
TRBD2	16	TRBJ2-5	many	TRBV20-1	TGCAGTGCTATGGGCGGTAGCGGGGGGGCCAGGGAGACCCAGTACTTC	CSAMGGSGGARETQYF
-	15	TRBJ1-5	-	TRBV3-1	TGTGCCAGCAGCCAAGGGTTAAGTGGCAATCAGCCCCAGCATTTT	CASSQGLSGNQPQHF
-	15	TRBJ1-1	few	TRBV2	TGTGCCAGCAGCGCTCCCGGTGGGGAGGGCACTGAAGCTTTCTTT	CASSAPGGEGTEAFF
TRBD1	14	TRBJ2-7	-	TRBV12-3/TRBV12-4	TGTGCCAGCAGTTCGGACAGGGGCTCACACGAGCAGTACTTC	CASSSDRGSHEQYF
TRBD1	14	TRBJ1-5	-	TRBV7-9	TGTGCCAGCAGCGCGGACAGGCCCCATCAGCCCCAGCATTTT	CASSADRPHQPQHF
-	13	TRBJ2-4	many	TRBV6-1	TGTGCCAGCAGTCGTCAGGGGATCAACATTCAGTACTTC	CASSRQGINIQYF
-	15	TRBJ2-7	many	TRBV2	TGTGCCAGCAGCGCTAGCTTGGGGGGTCCCTACGAGCAGTACTTC	CASSASLGGPYEQYF
-	15	TRBJ2-7	few	TRBV13	TGTGCCAGCAGCTCTTGGACTCTCAGCTCCTACGAGCAGTACTTC	CASSSWTLSSYEQYF
-	16	TRBJ2-7	many	TRBV10-3	TGTGCCATCAGTGAGTCGAGGCTCATCGGCACCTACGAGCAGTACTTC	CAISESRLIGTYEQYF
TRBD2	14	TRBJ2-5	-	TRBV12-3/TRBV12-4	TGTGCCACCTCCCTAGCGGGGGGCCGGGAGACCCAGTACTTC	CATSLAGGRETQYF
TRBD1	15	TRBJ2-5	many	TRBV12-5	TGTGCTAGTGGTTTGGGACAGGGCCGCCAAGAGACCCAGTACTTC	CASGLGQGRQETQYF
-	13	TRBJ2-2	many	TRBV6-4	TGTGCCAGCAGTCCGAGTTCCTCCGGGGAGCTGTTTTTT	CASSPSSSGELFF
-	16	TRBJ1-6	many	TRBV25-1	TGTGCCAGCAGTACCCGACTGGGGGGCTATAATTCACCCCTCCACTTT	CASSTRLGGYNSPLHF
TRBD2	13	TRBJ2-5	once	TRBV6-2/TRBV6-3	TGTGCCAGCAGTTATGGGAGGGTCGAGACCCAGTACTTC	CASSYGRVETQYF
-	14	TRBJ1-1	many	TRBV7-2	TGTGCCAGCCAAACGAGAGGGGCCGCGCTTGAAGCTTTCTTT	CASQTRGAALEAFF
TRBD1	16	TRBJ1-1	-	TRBV5-6	TGTGCCAGCAGCTTGGTAGGACAGGGGGCGGACACTGAAGCTTTCTTT	CASSLVGQGADTEAFF
TRBD1	15	TRBJ2-7	-	TRBV4-1	TGCGCCAGCAGCCAAGATGACAGGGGTACCTACGAGCAGTACTTC	CASSQDDRGTYEQYF
TRBD1	14	TRBJ1-1	-	TRBV2	TGTGCCAGCAGTGAGCGGACAGGGATGACTGAAGCTTTCTTT	CASSERTGMTEAFF
-	11	TRBJ2-5	many	TRBV5-1	TGCGCCAGCCGGTCTAAGGAGACCCAGTACTTC	CASRSKETQYF
-	13	TRBJ1-5	many	TRBV20-1	TGCAGTGCTCTAAGGTCAGTGAGTCAGCCCCAGCATTTT	CSALRSVSQPQHF
-	12	TRBJ1-2	many	TRBV20-1	TGCAGTGCTAGAGTCTGGGTCGGTGGCTACACCTTC	CSARVWVGGYTF
-	18	TRBJ2-5	many	TRBV6-2/TRBV6-3	TGTGCCAGCAGTTACGAAGTGAGTAGGACTCAGAATCAAGAGACCCAGTACTTC	CASSYEVSRTQNQETQYF
-	12	TRBJ2-5	many	TRBV29-1	TGCAGCGTTGGAAACCTCCAAGAGACCCAGTACTTC	CSVGNLQETQYF
-	14	TRBJ1-1	few	TRBV28	TGTGCCAGCAGTTTAGAAATGGCGGGATCCACGGCTTTCTTT	CASSLEMAGSTAFF
-	14	TRBJ2-7	many	TRBV28	TGTGCCAGCAGTTTACAGGTTGTCTCCTACGAGCAGTACTTC	CASSLQVVSYEQYF
TRBD2	14	TRBJ2-7	many	TRBV29-1	TGCAGCGTTGCAACCGGGACTAGTGGGTACGAGCAGTACTTC	CSVATGTSGYEQYF
-	13	TRBJ2-5	many	TRBV4-1	TGCGCCAGCAGTCAGAGGGCCATGGAGACCCAGTACTTC	CASSQRAMETQYF
TRBD1	16	TRBJ2-7	many	TRBV4-1	TGCGCCAGCAGCCCCATAGAAACAGGGGTTAGCTACGAGCAGTACTTC	CASSPIETGVSYEQYF
-	13	TRBJ2-7	-	TRBV6-5	TGTGCCAGCAGTTGGGCTCCCAACTACGATCAGTACTTC	CASSWAPNYDQYF
-	12	TRBJ2-5	-	TRBV12-3/TRBV12-4	TGTGCCAGCAGAACTACGACGGAGACCCAGTACTTC	CASRTTTETQYF
-	15	TRBJ2-7	few	TRBV6-4	TGTGCCAGCAGTGAAGTCGGGACAACTTTCTACGAGCAGTACTTC	CASSEVGTTFYEQYF
-	13	TRBJ2-5	many	TRBV5-1	TGTGCCAGCAGCCCTAGGACTCAAGAGACCCAGTACTTC	CASSPRTQETQYF
-	14	TRBJ2-7	many	TRBV4-1	TGCGCCAGCAGCCAAGTCAAGGGCCCCTACGAGCAGTACTTC	CASSQVKGPYEQYF
-	15	TRBJ2-5	many	TRBV28	TGTGCCAGCAGTTCGGCAGGGGATGGGGGAGAGACCCAGTACTTC	CASSSAGDGGETQYF
-	14	TRBJ2-7	-	TRBV11-2	TGTGCCAGCAGCAGGGGTTCCAAGATCTACGAGCAGTACTTC	CASSRGSKIYEQYF
TRBD2	15	TRBJ2-7	many	TRBV6-1	TGTGCCAGCAGTGAAGTTCTAGCGGGATTCTACGAGCAGTACTTC	CASSEVLAGFYEQYF
-	14	TRBJ1-5	many	TRBV28	TGTGCCAGCAGTTTTGGGGGGTCGGTTCAGCCCCAGCATTTT	CASSFGGSVQPQHF
-	13	TRBJ2-7	many	TRBV11-2	TGTGCCAGCAGCTTAGGCGGGGATCGCGAGCAGTACTTC	CASSLGGDREQYF
TRBD1	16	TRBJ1-1	many	TRBV12-3/TRBV12-4	TGTGCCAGCAGTTGGGGGACAGGGGGCGCGTACACTGAAGCTTTCTTT	CASSWGTGGAYTEAFF
TRBD2	14	TRBJ2-7	many	TRBV29-1	TGCAGCGTTGAAACTAGCGGTCTAGTCTACGAGCAGTACTTC	CSVETSGLVYEQYF
-	15	TRBJ1-1	few	TRBV11-3	TGTGCCAGCAGCTTAGGGCCTCAAGGAACAACTGAAGCTTTCTTT	CASSLGPQGTTEAFF
-	13	TRBJ1-5	many	TRBV10-3	TGTGCCATCAGTGATGGGGTGAGTCAGCCCCAGCATTTT	CAISDGVSQPQHF
-	12	TRBJ2-7	-	TRBV6-5	TGTGCCAGCAGTTACTTCAACTACGAGCAGTACTTC	CASSYFNYEQYF
-	15	TRBJ1-6	-	TRBV28	TGTGCCAGCACGGAGGTGGGGACCTATAATTCACCCCTCCACTTT	CASTEVGTYNSPLHF
TRBD1	16	TRBJ2-7	many	TRBV11-2	TGTGCCAGCAGCTTAGATGGTAGGGGGCTGATCTACGAGCAGTACTTC	CASSLDGRGLIYEQYF
-	15	TRBJ1-6	many	TRBV28	TGTGCCAGCGGGTACTCCGGGACACCGAATTCACCCCTCCACTTT	CASGYSGTPNSPLHF
TRBD1	15	TRBJ1-5	few	TRBV2	TGTGCCAGCAGCCGGGACAGCCCCGAACTTCAGCCCCAGCATTTT	CASSRDSPELQPQHF
-	17	TRBJ1-3	many	TRBV11-2	TGTGCCAGCAGCTTATTACCGGGACGGATCTCTGGAAACACCATATATTTT	CASSLLPGRISGNTIYF
TRBD2	19	TRBJ2-2	-	TRBV13	TGTGCCAGCAGCACCCGACTAGCGGGAGGGCCCGGTGACACCGGGGAGCTGTTTTTT	CASSTRLAGGPGDTGELFF